Each of the 3 T cell receptor beta chains below was sequenced from the same sample in a study of regulatory T cells in long-lasting Graves disease. In building TCR beta libraries, iRepertoire HTBI primers were used together with Arm-PCR of CDR3 regions. One entry per CDR3 protein, called by TCRdb with MiXCR from the multiplex PCR reads. The table has some 350,000 distinct CDR3 sequences, 15% to 20% seen once; the top ten hold 20% to 25%. Time point meaning: newly diagnosed GD, antithyroid drugs for less than 3 months. Making the TCR library involved RNA that had been extracted from PBMCs. The same specimen was also included in a second study, on T cells in Graves' hyperthyroidism and ophthalmopathy.

Sequenced here: peripheral blood mononuclear cells (PBMCs), sampled at new diagnosis, from a patient treated with antithyroid drugs. The source is a woman aged 18-30 years with Graves disease.

This clonotype occurred many times. This rearrangement joins TRBV7-2 to TRBJ2-7, with 7 bases identical to TRBD2. The CDR3 extends over 16 amino acids. From germline, CDR1 is SGHTA and CDR2 FQGNSA. V trimming: 0 bases; J trimming: 7 bases; junction bases outside the gene matches: 12. The CDR3 nucleotides read TGTGCCAGCAGCTTAGCGGGAGGGGCCTTGGGGGAGGAGCAGTACTTC. Translating gives CASSLAGGALGEEQYF.

This clonotype showed up many times. This chain joins TRBV5-1 and TRBJ2-7; D tentatively fits TRBD1 or TRBD2 (5 bases each). With 3 bases removed from V and 2 bases from J, the gap between germline ends came to 12 bases. Germline V gene sequence: CDR1 SGHRS, CDR2 YFSETQ. CDR3 length: 14 amino acids. The CDR3 reads CASSSGTQTYEQYF. The CDR3 region has the DNA TGCGCCAGCAGCTCCGGGACCCAAACCTACGAGCAGTACTTC.

This clonotype was counted a few times. The gene calls are TRBV7-9 and TRBJ1-1, with 8 bases identical to TRBD1. CDR3 length: 17 residues. Germline V CDR1 and CDR2: SEHNR, FQNEAQ (reference sequence). With 2 bases clipped from V and 1 base from J, the junction kept 9 bases outside the gene matches. This CDR3 reads CASSLRGDRWKNTEAFF. As DNA, the CDR3 is TGTGCCAGCAGCTTAAGGGGGGACAGGTGGAAGAACACTGAAGCTTTCTTT.